These T cell receptor beta chains were read from a single sample in a study of control samples from healthy donors and cancer patients. Some clones are missing from TCRdb's copy, which holds only in-frame ones; the method was immunoSEQ multiplex PCR. The data hold some 140,000 clones, with 75% to 90% observed a single time. Sequencing used blood. These TCRs come from a woman aged 25 to 39 in good health. Each CDR3 is given without its conserved first and last residue. Only part of the rows carry a size: once, few, many, or a class if the clone is expanded.

v_gene: TRBV7-2
abundance: .
j_gene: TRBJ1-2
len: 10
CDR3aa: ASSSRGQGYT

v_gene: TRBV11-3
abundance: .
j_gene: TRBJ2-1
len: 15
CDR3aa: ASSLQGLALEYNEQF

v_gene: TRBV28
abundance: .
j_gene: TRBJ1-1
len: 15
CDR3aa: ASSWATGGSFNTEAF

v_gene: TRBV19
abundance: .
j_gene: TRBJ2-7
len: 12
CDR3aa: ASSTTSGSHEQY

v_gene: TRBV4-1
abundance: .
j_gene: TRBJ1-1
len: 13
CDR3aa: ASSPLYGENTEAF

v_gene: TRBV6-5
abundance: .
j_gene: TRBJ1-2
len: 12
CDR3aa: ASSRQAANYGYT

v_gene: TRBV11-3
abundance: .
j_gene: TRBJ1-1
len: 12
CDR3aa: ASSLRGQSTEAF

v_gene: TRBV3-1/TRBV3-2
abundance: .
j_gene: TRBJ2-7
len: 12
CDR3aa: ASSLWQGSQEQY

v_gene: TRBV3-1/TRBV3-2
abundance: once
j_gene: TRBJ2-2
len: 13
CDR3aa: ASSQGLAGYGELF

v_gene: TRBV10-3
abundance: .
j_gene: TRBJ2-3
len: 11
CDR3aa: AIRGQWEDTQY

v_gene: TRBV18
abundance: .
j_gene: TRBJ1-6
len: 10
CDR3aa: ASSQLGRALH

v_gene: TRBV28
abundance: .
j_gene: TRBJ1-2
len: 10
CDR3aa: ASRLRGGGYT

v_gene: TRBV19
abundance: .
j_gene: TRBJ2-3
len: 11
CDR3aa: ASSDRITDTQY

v_gene: TRBV6-2/TRBV6-3
abundance: .
j_gene: TRBJ2-7
len: 11
CDR3aa: ASSPRPIYEQY

v_gene: TRBV9
abundance: .
j_gene: TRBJ1-1
len: 12
CDR3aa: ASSAQGLGTEAF

v_gene: TRBV7-8
abundance: .
j_gene: TRBJ2-2
len: 13
CDR3aa: ASSVAGGVTGELF

v_gene: TRBV7-3
abundance: .
j_gene: TRBJ1-2
len: 13
CDR3aa: ASSPAGGAGYGYT

v_gene: TRBV5-4
abundance: .
j_gene: TRBJ2-1
len: 14
CDR3aa: ASSSNSGTDYNEQF

v_gene: TRBV5-5
abundance: .
j_gene: TRBJ1-5
len: 13
CDR3aa: ASSLYYGAYQPQH

v_gene: TRBV5-1
abundance: .
j_gene: TRBJ2-4
len: 12
CDR3aa: ASSLGRGNGIQY

v_gene: TRBV7-9
abundance: .
j_gene: TRBJ2-2
len: 12
CDR3aa: ASLRDWLTGELF

v_gene: TRBV2
abundance: .
j_gene: TRBJ2-7
len: 9
CDR3aa: ASGISYEQY

v_gene: TRBV19
abundance: .
j_gene: TRBJ2-7
len: 12
CDR3aa: ASSMGREGSEQY

v_gene: TRBV7-8
abundance: .
j_gene: TRBJ2-6
len: 14
CDR3aa: ASSRVRGAGANVLT

v_gene: TRBV9
abundance: .
j_gene: TRBJ2-1
len: 9
CDR3aa: ASSVLNEQF

v_gene: TRBV6-6
abundance: .
j_gene: TRBJ1-1
len: 14
CDR3aa: ATKLRGGAVNTEAF

v_gene: TRBV18
abundance: few
j_gene: TRBJ1-6
len: 12
CDR3aa: ASSQTGEGSPLH

v_gene: TRBV6-1
abundance: .
j_gene: TRBJ1-2
len: 12
CDR3aa: ASSEGGTAERYT

v_gene: TRBV10-2
abundance: .
j_gene: TRBJ1-2
len: 13
CDR3aa: ASSEGIPLAHGYT

v_gene: TRBV30
abundance: once
j_gene: TRBJ1-6
len: 11
CDR3aa: AWSMVGDSPLH

v_gene: TRBV5-5
abundance: few
j_gene: TRBJ2-1
len: 14
CDR3aa: ASSTFAGASYNEQF

v_gene: TRBV12-3/TRBV12-4
abundance: .
j_gene: TRBJ1-2
len: 11
CDR3aa: ASSPDTGYGYT

v_gene: TRBV6-5
abundance: .
j_gene: TRBJ1-1
len: 12
CDR3aa: ASSPDRDGTEAF

v_gene: TRBV30
abundance: .
j_gene: TRBJ1-4
len: 13
CDR3aa: AWSFGDSDIEKLF

v_gene: TRBV28
abundance: .
j_gene: TRBJ2-6
len: 16
CDR3aa: ASSLWREAFSGANVLT

v_gene: TRBV5-3
abundance: .
j_gene: TRBJ1-5
len: 9
CDR3aa: ARRANQPQH

v_gene: TRBV24-1
abundance: .
j_gene: TRBJ2-5
len: 12
CDR3aa: ATSDFGSQETQY

v_gene: TRBV6-5
abundance: .
j_gene: TRBJ1-5
len: 12
CDR3aa: ASRTGGRGQPQH

v_gene: TRBV11-2
abundance: .
j_gene: TRBJ1-5
len: 11
CDR3aa: ASSSGDYQPQH

v_gene: TRBV4-1
abundance: .
j_gene: TRBJ2-3
len: 16
CDR3aa: ASSQDSADRVRTDTQY

v_gene: TRBV20-1
abundance: .
j_gene: TRBJ2-7
len: 12
CDR3aa: SASALSGAAEQY

v_gene: TRBV5-1
abundance: .
j_gene: TRBJ1-1
len: 13
CDR3aa: ASSTRTGENTEAF

v_gene: TRBV7-8
abundance: .
j_gene: TRBJ1-6
len: 16
CDR3aa: ASSLSLSGSSYNSPLH

v_gene: TRBV5-1
abundance: .
j_gene: TRBJ2-3
len: 13
CDR3aa: ASTWGTSGTDTQY

v_gene: TRBV30
abundance: .
j_gene: TRBJ2-1
len: 12
CDR3aa: AWSVRVGANEQF

v_gene: TRBV6-5
abundance: .
j_gene: TRBJ2-1
len: 13
CDR3aa: ASSYGQGGVNEQF

v_gene: TRBV6-1
abundance: .
j_gene: TRBJ1-3
len: 12
CDR3aa: ASSEREAGNTIY

v_gene: TRBV18
abundance: .
j_gene: TRBJ2-7
len: 11
CDR3aa: ATRRDSYYEQY

v_gene: TRBV7-2
abundance: .
j_gene: TRBJ2-2
len: 12
CDR3aa: ASSAPLRNGELF

v_gene: TRBV5-1
abundance: .
j_gene: TRBJ2-5
len: 16
CDR3aa: ASSLIGLAGGFQETQY

v_gene: TRBV14
abundance: .
j_gene: TRBJ2-1
len: 14
CDR3aa: ASSQWDRGWGHEQF

v_gene: TRBV7-7
abundance: .
j_gene: TRBJ1-3
len: 13
CDR3aa: ASSPHPTPGNTIY

v_gene: TRBV19
abundance: .
j_gene: TRBJ1-1
len: 13
CDR3aa: ASSMWGKGSTEAF

v_gene: TRBV14
abundance: .
j_gene: TRBJ1-1
len: 13
CDR3aa: ASSQVGTRLFEAF

v_gene: TRBV9
abundance: .
j_gene: TRBJ1-5
len: 12
CDR3aa: ASSVAGGDQPQH

v_gene: TRBV6-1
abundance: once
j_gene: TRBJ2-6
len: 14
CDR3aa: ASSGTDLSGANVLT

v_gene: TRBV24-1
abundance: .
j_gene: TRBJ2-1
len: 15
CDR3aa: ATSEPGLAGGRDEQF

v_gene: TRBV7-2
abundance: .
j_gene: TRBJ1-5
len: 13
CDR3aa: ASSLRVRDHQPQH

v_gene: TRBV30
abundance: .
j_gene: TRBJ1-3
len: 13
CDR3aa: AWNTGALSGNTIY